These 30 T cell receptor beta chains were sequenced from one sample in a study of blood T cell repertoires in COVID-19. Assay used: immunoSEQ multiplex PCR; TCRdb lists only in-frame clones, some missing. This sample has 50,000 to 65,000 clones; around nine tenths occur once, and the top ten carry 1%. The sequenced sample consisted of peripheral blood. The receptor source for this set is a man in his 70s with acute or convalescent COVID-19.

The chain couples TRBV6-5 to TRBJ2-1; the match to TRBD2 covers 9 bases. Per germline, CDR1 MNHEY and CDR2 SVGAGI. V dropped 2 bases and J dropped 7; count of bases not matched to a gene: 9. The CDR3 runs to 16 residues. The CDR3 nucleotides read TGTGCCAGCAGTTACAATACACGCGGGAGGGGGAATGAGCAGTTCTTC. This gives the protein CASSYNTRGRGNEQFF.

The V gene is TRBV6-6, the J gene TRBJ2-7, with D uncertain. CDR1 and CDR2 (germline): MNHNY, SVGAGI (reference sequence). The V end lost 6 bases, the J end lost 6 bases, and 12 bases lay between the germline ends. The CDR3 has 12 residues. The CDR3 nucleotides read TGTGCCAGCAGCCAAACATCGGGCGAGCAGTACTTC. The encoded protein is CASSQTSGEQYF.

V is TRBV27 and J is TRBJ1-1; TRBD1 might be the D (6 bases). This CDR3 comprises 15 residues. Trimming pared 7 bases from V and 1 base from J, leaving 16 bases between. Germline assignment: CDR1 MNHEY and CDR2 SMNVEV (reference sequence). The CDR3 protein is CASTRVTTGNTEAFF. The CDR3 DNA reads as TGTGCCAGCACCCGGGTTACGACAGGGAACACTGAAGCTTTCTTT.

This sequence joins TRBV30 and TRBJ2-5; 14 nucleotides agree with TRBD2. From germline, CDR1 is GTSNPN and CDR2 SVGIG (reference sequence). J gave up 4 bases and V 4 bases, and 2 bases lay outside the gene matches. This CDR3 region has 14 residues. CDR3 region: CAWKGLAGGETQYF. The DNA for the CDR3 is TGTGCCTGGAAAGGACTAGCGGGGGGAGAGACCCAGTACTTC.

The V gene is TRBV12-5, the J gene TRBJ2-3; D gene uncertain. The CDR3 has 12 residues. From germline, CDR1 is LGHNT and CDR2 FRNRAP. V dropped 7 bases and J dropped 7 bases, with 12 bases sitting between them. In DNA, the CDR3 is TGTGCTAGTGCCCCGAGTTTGCATACGCAGTATTTT. Translating it yields CASAPSLHTQYF.

J is TRBJ2-5 and V is TRBV7-3; 7 nucleotides align to TRBD2. V was clipped by 2 bases and J by 1 base; unmatched bases: 10. The CDR3 has 17 residues. Germline V CDR1 and CDR2: SGHTA, FQGTGA. CDR3 DNA sequence: TGTGCCAGCAGCTTAGGTTCGGGGGGACTCGGCCAAGAGACCCAGTACTTC. It encodes CASSLGSGGLGQETQYF.

In DNA form, the CDR3 reads TGTGCCAGCAGTCAACAGGTTAGCACAGATACGCAGTATTTT. Its translation is CASSQQVSTDTQYF. The V gene is TRBV27, the J gene TRBJ2-3, with a possible D match to TRBD1 (5 bases). CDR1 is MNHEY, CDR2 SMNVEV, per germline (reference sequence). This CDR3 is 14 amino acids long. Trimming removed 5 bases from V and 0 bases from J, with 9 bases in between.

The rearrangement links TRBV5-1 to TRBJ1-1, with 10 nucleotides matching TRBD1. The CDR3 runs 16 residues. Germline CDR1 SGHRS, CDR2 YFSETQ. Losses at the gene ends were 0 bases for V and 5 bases for J; bases not matched to a gene: 7. CDR3 nucleotide sequence: TGCGCCAGCAGCTTGGAAGGGACAGGGGAGGGGACTGAAGCTTTCTTT. Translated, it gives CASSLEGTGEGTEAFF.

J is TRBJ1-1 and V is TRBV19; D gene ambiguous. Germline CDR1 LNHDA, CDR2 SQIVND (reference sequence). Trimming shortened V by 3 bases and J by 1 base, and 9 bases separated the two germline ends. The CDR3 loop spans 14 amino acids. The CDR3 sequence is CASSILPRNTEAFF. The CDR3 nucleotides are TGTGCCAGTAGTATTCTCCCCAGGAACACTGAAGCTTTCTTT.

This clone showed up just a few times. V usage is TRBV28 and J usage is TRBJ2-5; 9 bases match TRBD2. CDR1 and CDR2 (germline): MDHEN, SYDVKM. The ends lost 11 bases at V and 6 bases at J; junction bases unmatched: 10. CDR3 length: 13 amino acids. CDR3 loop: CALGGREGKTQYF. In DNA, the CDR3 is TGTGCCCTCGGCGGGAGGGAGGGTAAGACCCAGTACTTC.

This chain links TRBV28 with TRBJ2-7; 8 bases match TRBD2. Losses at the gene ends were 5 bases for V and 3 bases for J; bases not matched to a gene: 12. Germline V CDR1 and CDR2: MDHEN, SYDVKM. The CDR3 consists of 16 residues. CDR3 in DNA: TGTGCCAGCAGTAGCGGGAGTGGAGTTTTGGACTACGAGCAGTACTTC. Residues: CASSSGSGVLDYEQYF.

This sequence joins TRBV20-1 and TRBJ1-1, with TRBD1 matching over 7 bases. This CDR3 is 15 amino acids long. Germline V gene data show CDR1 as DFQATT and CDR2 as SNEGSKA (reference sequence). After removal of 3 bases from V and 2 bases from J, the junction contained 9 bases not matched to a gene. The CDR3 nucleotides are TGCAGTGCTAGTCCCGGGACAGTCGTTAACACTGAAGCTTTCTTT. Translated, it gives CSASPGTVVNTEAFF.

The rearrangement uses TRBV5-5 and TRBJ2-7, with 9 bases identical to TRBD1. CDR1 SGHKS and CDR2 YYEKEE come from the germline V gene (reference sequence). V gave up 4 bases and J gave up 5 bases; unmatched junction bases: 7. The CDR3 loop spans 14 amino acids. CDR3 in DNA: TGTGCCAGCAGCCCCCCGGGACAGGGTAACGAGCAGTACTTC. Amino acids: CASSPPGQGNEQYF.

Here the CDR3 DNA reads TGTGCCAGCAGCCGGAGCCCTATCTCTGGAAACACCATATATTTT. Its protein product is CASSRSPISGNTIYF. The genes are TRBV6-5 and TRBJ1-3; D is uncertain. Germline CDR1 MNHEY, CDR2 SVGAGI. The germline V and J ends were trimmed by 6 bases and 0 bases, with 12 bases remaining between them. This CDR3 comprises 15 residues.

V is TRBV7-6 and J is TRBJ1-5; tentatively, D is TRBD1 (6 bases). Trimming took 1 base from V and 2 from J, leaving 9 bases between them. Germline CDR1 and CDR2: SGHVS and FNYEAQ. This CDR3 is built from 15 residues. The CDR3 coding sequence is TGTGCCAGCAGCTTAGGGGGGGGCGGCAATCAGCCCCAGCATTTT. Residues: CASSLGGGGNQPQHF.

The CDR3 coding sequence is TGTGCCAGTAGTACTCCGGGTAGCGGGGACCTGAATACCTACGAGCAGTACTTC. Residues: CASSTPGSGDLNTYEQYF. The chain joins TRBV19 to TRBJ2-7; 8 positions match TRBD2. This CDR3 region has 18 residues. The germline CDR1 and CDR2 sequences are LNHDA and SQIVND (reference sequence). Unmatched junction bases numbered 16, after V lost 4 bases and J lost 2 bases.

This chain links TRBV2 with TRBJ2-7, with a possible D match to TRBD1 (6 bases). The germline gives CDR1 SNHLY, CDR2 FYNNEI. Trimming left V 6 bases short and J 4 bases short, with 10 bases between. This CDR3 is built from 12 residues. The CDR3 is CASSLGGYEQYF. The CDR3 DNA sequence: TGTGCCAGCAGCTTAGGGGGATACGAGCAGTACTTC.

The chain uses TRBV4-2 and TRBJ2-3; TRBD2 matches at 8 bases. V lost 5 bases and J lost 1; bases outside the gene matches: 8. Germline V CDR1 and CDR2: LGHNA, YNFKEQ. This CDR3 is built from 16 residues. The CDR3 sequence: CASSTGDGGGTDTQYF. The CDR3 DNA follows: TGTGCCAGCAGCACCGGGGACGGGGGGGGCACAGATACGCAGTATTTT.

The gene calls are TRBV7-9 and TRBJ2-1; 8 nucleotides line up with TRBD1. Losses at the gene ends were 6 bases for V and 0 bases for J; bases not matched to a gene: 7. Germline V lookup: CDR1 SEHNR, CDR2 FQNEAQ (reference sequence). The length of the CDR3 is 16 residues. CDR3 region: CASRGRTGSSYNEQFF. CDR3 coding DNA: TGTGCCAGCAGGGGAAGGACAGGGAGCTCCTACAATGAGCAGTTCTTC.

J is TRBJ1-1 and V is TRBV28; possibly TRBD1 for D (5 bases). CDR1 is MDHEN and CDR2 is SYDVKM in the germline V gene. Deletions cut 5 bases from V and 0 bases from J, with 7 bases between. The CDR3 contains 13 residues. This CDR3 is CASSRQLNTEAFF. The CDR3 DNA follows: TGTGCCAGCAGTCGACAGCTGAACACTGAAGCTTTCTTT.

The rearrangement joins TRBV29-1 to TRBJ2-5; 8 nucleotides agree with TRBD2. The CDR3 covers 17 residues. CDR1 and CDR2 from the germline V gene are SQVTM and ANQGSEA. The J segment lost 5 bases and the V segment lost 5 bases, leaving 19 bases of the junction unmatched. CDR3: CSVRGLGDPPRGETQYF. The CDR3, as DNA: TGCAGCGTTCGGGGACTAGGGGATCCGCCAAGGGGGGAGACCCAGTACTTC. The full variable domain, with the rest looked up from reference TRBV29-1 and TRBJ2-5, is SAVISQKPSRDICQRGTSLTIQCQVDSQVTMMFWYRQQPGQSLTLIATANQGSEATYESGFVIDKFPISRPNLTFSTLTVSNMSPEDSSIYLCSVRGLGDPPRGETQYFGPGTRLLVL.

The rearrangement joins TRBV25-1 to TRBJ1-1; maybe TRBD1 (5 bases). This CDR3 has 17 residues. The germline V gene encodes CDR1 MGHDK and CDR2 SYGVNS. The ends were cut back, 1 base at V and 4 bases at J, with 19 bases in the middle. CDR3 sequence (DNA): TGTGCCAGCAGTGAATCAGGTAATGGCGGGGCCGGCACTGAAGCTTTCTTT. It codes for CASSESGNGGAGTEAFF.

V and J are TRBV6-5 and TRBJ1-2; unclear D gene. The CDR3 loop spans 15 amino acids. Deletions cut 2 bases from V and 2 bases from J, with 12 bases between. Germline values: CDR1 MNHEY, CDR2 SVGAGI. The DNA of the CDR3 is TGTGCCAGCAGTTACAACAGAAGAAACAACTATGGCTACACCTTC. Translated: CASSYNRRNNYGYTF.

The CDR3 bases are TGTGCCAGCAGCCGAGGGCCGGCGGGGGAGCAGTACTTC. Its translation: CASSRGPAGEQYF. The gene calls are TRBV3-1 (or the pseudogene TRBV3-2) and TRBJ2-7; D might be TRBD2 (6 bases). The CDR3 is made up of 13 amino acids. V was cut by 4 bases and J by 7 bases, with 14 bases left in between. The germline V gene encodes CDR1 LGHDT and CDR2 YNNKEL (reference sequence).

V usage is TRBV20-1 and J usage is TRBJ2-7, with 7 bases fitting TRBD2. Germline CDR1 reads DFQATT; CDR2 reads SNEGSKA (reference sequence). CDR3 length equals 15 residues. With V trimmed by 3 bases and J by 5 bases, 13 bases remained unmatched. The CDR3 loop is CSASSGDYPPDEQYF. CDR3 bases: TGCAGTGCTAGTTCCGGGGACTACCCGCCGGACGAGCAGTACTTC.

The chain links TRBV27 to TRBJ1-6; 7 bases align to TRBD1. The V gene end was trimmed by 6 bases and the J gene end by 6 bases; junction bases not matched to a gene: 8. CDR1 and CDR2 (germline): MNHEY, SMNVEV (reference sequence). The CDR3 extends over 15 amino acids. The CDR3 DNA follows: TGTGCCAGCAGGACTAGGGGACAGATTAATTCACCCCTCCACTTT. Protein: CASRTRGQINSPLHF.

This clone was detected a few times. The chain uses TRBV12-3 or TRBV12-4 and TRBJ2-1, with D possibly being TRBD2 (6 bases). This CDR3 spans 12 amino acids. Trimming cost V 8 bases and J 4 bases, with 9 bases left between them. The DNA for the CDR3 is TGTGCCAGCCCGGGACTTTACAATGAGCAGTTCTTC. Translated, it gives CASPGLYNEQFF.

DNA of the CDR3: TGCGCCAGCAGCGCGGTCGGCCGGGGGGATACGCAGTATTTT. Its translation: CASSAVGRGDTQYF. The V and J genes are TRBV5-1 and TRBJ2-3; D perhaps matches TRBD2 (6 bases). The CDR3 is made up of 14 amino acids. The V and J ends lost 4 bases and 6 bases respectively, with 15 bases between them. The germline CDR1 and CDR2 sequences are SGHRS and YFSETQ.

This clone was observed a single time. The genes are TRBV12-3 or TRBV12-4 and TRBJ2-7; D is uncertain. The CDR3 totals 12 residues. Trimming cost V 6 bases and J 0 bases, with 6 bases left between them. CDR3 DNA: TGTGCCAGCAGCGGGTTCTCCTACGAGCAGTACTTC. Translation: CASSGFSYEQYF.

The V call is TRBV9, the J call TRBJ1-4; TRBD1 matches 7 bases. Trimming cost V 2 bases and J 8 bases; bases outside gene matches: 9. CDR3 length: 15 residues. Looked up from germline, CDR1 is SGDLS and CDR2 is YYNGEE. The CDR3 nucleotides read TGTGCCAGCAGCGTCGGACAGGCTGGAGACGAAAAACTGTTTTTT. Its translation is CASSVGQAGDEKLFF.